These 10 T cell receptor beta chains were all obtained from the same sample, sequenced in a study of T cell responses to AZD1222 COVID-19 vaccine. The data were produced by immunoSEQ multiplex PCR, yet TCRdb's version contains in-frame clones alone and is incomplete. This table holds about 210,000 clones, roughly 94% found once. Sequenced here: peripheral blood, sampled 28 days after the second dose of the MenACWY control vaccine. The source is an adult who received the MenACWY meningococcal vaccine as a control.

The chain links TRBV5-1 to TRBJ2-3; D remains ambiguous. CDR3 length: 13 amino acids. V lost 7 bases and J lost 2, with 11 bases in between. Germline CDR1 and CDR2: SGHRS and YFSETQ. As DNA, the CDR3 is TGCGCCAGCCAAGAAGTTCTCACAGATACGCAGTATTTT. This gives the protein CASQEVLTDTQYF.

The chain's CDR3 is CAISGDRGYGYTF. In DNA, the CDR3 is TGTGCCATCAGTGGGGACAGGGGCTATGGCTACACCTTC. This chain connects TRBV10-3 to TRBJ1-2; the match to TRBD1 covers 10 bases. J gave up 4 bases and V 4 bases, and 0 bases lay outside the gene matches. This CDR3 contains 13 residues. Germline V gene lookup returns CDR1 ENHRY and CDR2 SYGVKD.

V gene TRBV6-5 combines with J gene TRBJ1-6; D remains unclear. Germline lookup yields CDR1 MNHEY and CDR2 SVGAGI. The CDR3 is 15 residues long. V was shortened by 4 bases and J by 9 bases, with 16 bases between the two germline ends. The CDR3 region is CASSSGPQSGSPLHF. CDR3 sequence (DNA): TGTGCCAGCAGTTCCGGGCCCCAGTCGGGTTCACCCCTCCACTTT.

The chain is built from TRBV27 and TRBJ2-7, with a weak D call TRBD1 (6 bases). V was shortened by 0 bases and J by 5 bases, with 11 bases between the two germline ends. From germline, CDR1 is MNHEY and CDR2 SMNVEV (reference sequence). The CDR3 runs to 14 residues. CDR3 protein: CASSLSGTLNEQYF. For the CDR3, the DNA is TGTGCCAGCAGTTTATCCGGGACATTAAACGAGCAGTACTTC.

CDR3 bases: TGTGCCAGCAGTGATTGGGGTTGGGGGACAGATACGCAGTATTTT. Its translation is CASSDWGWGTDTQYF. This chain uses TRBV6-1 with TRBJ2-3, with D perhaps being TRBD1 or TRBD2 (5 bases each). V gave up 3 bases and J gave up 3 bases, with 13 bases separating them. The CDR3 totals 15 residues. Looked up from germline, CDR1 is MNHNS and CDR2 is SASEGT.

The V call is TRBV11-2, the J call TRBJ1-6; tentatively, D is TRBD1 (6 bases). The ends were cut back, 8 bases at V and 2 bases at J, with 13 bases in the middle. The V gene's germline CDR1 is SGHAT and CDR2 FQNNGV. The CDR3 is 15 amino acids. CDR3 sequence reads: CASHAGGPYNSPLHF. The CDR3 region has the DNA TGTGCCAGCCATGCGGGGGGCCCCTATAATTCACCCCTCCACTTT.

The chain has TRBV7-6 and TRBJ1-1; perhaps TRBD1 as D (6 bases). Trimming left V 5 bases short and J 0 bases short, with 16 bases between. The CDR3 is made up of 16 amino acids. Germline CDR1 and CDR2: SGHVS and FNYEAQ. CDR3 in amino acids: CASSPTEQGLNTEAFF. Here the CDR3 DNA reads TGTGCCAGCAGCCCCACCGAACAGGGCTTGAACACTGAAGCTTTCTTT. The full variable domain, rest sourced from reference TRBV7-6 and TRBJ1-1, is GAGVSQSPRYKVTKRGQDVALRCDPISGHVSLYWYRQALGQGPEFLTYFNYEAQQDKSGLPNDRFSAERPEGSISTLTIQRTEQRDSAMYRCASSPTEQGLNTEAFFGQGTRLTVV.

This clone was recorded once. This chain uses TRBV14 with TRBJ2-7, with 8 positions matching TRBD2. Germline lookup yields CDR1 SGHDN and CDR2 FVKESK. The CDR3 extends over 16 amino acids. Trimming cost V 7 bases and J 3 bases; bases outside gene matches: 14. The CDR3 spells CASKGTGLAGNYEQYF. The CDR3 nucleotides read TGTGCCAGCAAGGGAACCGGGCTAGCGGGTAACTACGAGCAGTACTTC.

The chain employs TRBV7-2 and TRBJ2-3, with 7 bases that match TRBD2. Germline loops: CDR1 SGHTA, CDR2 FQGNSA. After removal of 5 bases from V and 4 bases from J, the junction contained 12 bases not matched to a gene. This CDR3 has 16 amino acids. The CDR3 nucleotides are TGTGCCAGCAGCGTCCGCCAGTTGGGGGGGGCAGATACGCAGTATTTT. Amino acid sequence: CASSVRQLGGADTQYF.

V gene TRBV5-5 combines with J gene TRBJ2-5, with 8 positions matching TRBD1. Unmatched junction bases numbered 6, after V lost 4 bases and J lost 1 base. Germline values: CDR1 SGHKS, CDR2 YYEKEE (reference sequence). The CDR3 runs 15 residues. CDR3 DNA sequence: TGTGCCAGCAGCAAAGGACAGGGCTTCCAAGAGACCCAGTACTTC. This codes for CASSKGQGFQETQYF.